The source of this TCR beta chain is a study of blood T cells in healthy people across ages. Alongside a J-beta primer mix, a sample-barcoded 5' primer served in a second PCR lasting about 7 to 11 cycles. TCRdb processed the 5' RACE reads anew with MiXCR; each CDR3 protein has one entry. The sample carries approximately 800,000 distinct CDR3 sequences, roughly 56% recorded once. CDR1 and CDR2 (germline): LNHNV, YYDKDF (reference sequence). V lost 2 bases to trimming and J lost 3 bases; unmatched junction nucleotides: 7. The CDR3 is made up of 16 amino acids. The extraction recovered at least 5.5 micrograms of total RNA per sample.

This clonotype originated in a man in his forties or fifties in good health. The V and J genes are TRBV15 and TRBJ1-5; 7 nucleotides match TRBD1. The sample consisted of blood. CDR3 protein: CATSRSGDRTNQPQHF. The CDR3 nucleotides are TGTGCCACCAGCAGATCAGGGGACAGAACCAATCAGCCCCAGCATTTT.